The T cell receptor (beta chain) described here comes from a study of CD8 T cells in ankylosing spondylitis. Findings and limits, study-wide: Apparently characteristic of ankylosing spondylitis blood was a TCR beta motif (about 8 highly homologous variants). Peripheral blood samples showed relatively rare disease-linked clones, and these clones were CD8+.

Germline CDR1 reads SGDLS; CDR2 reads YYNGEE. Between the trimmed V and J ends, which lost 0 bases and 0 bases, there was a span of 15 bases. The CDR3 consists of 17 residues. In its sample, this clonotype was seen many times. Its cognate antigen is unknown. It was by quantitative 5'-RACE with molecular barcodes that TCR beta libraries were made. TCRdb reprocessed the 5' RACE reads via MiXCR and lists one record per CDR3 protein. The table shows tens of thousands of distinct CDR3 sequences, with under 5% occurring only once. The TCR originated in a female donor with ankylosing spondylitis or in good health (not recorded which). V is TRBV9 and J is TRBJ1-2; a weak D match, TRBD1 (6 bases). Sequencing input: blood, either unsorted or a sorted T cell fraction (not recorded which). In DNA, the CDR3 is TGTGCCAGCAGCGTAGGCCCGGGGGCGACCCCTAACTATGGCTACACCTTC. As protein: CASSVGPGATPNYGYTF.